This T cell receptor (beta chain) comes out of a study of read filtering for tumor transcriptome and immune sequencing. Regarding the study as a whole: This fraction held mixed bone marrow immune cells after CD138-negative sorting. In IR-seq, single-read clonotypes were roughly 80% of clonotypes but 3% to 3.5% of reads.

This clonotype occurred many times. The antigen is undetermined. CDR3 length: 14 residues. V was trimmed by 3 bases and J by 3 bases, leaving 12 bases between them. This library used around 0.4 ug RNA and molecular barcoded adaptors spanning alpha/delta and beta/gamma chains. MiXCR, run by TCRdb on the reads, gives a single entry per CDR3 protein. The sample holds about 57,000 distinct CDR3 sequences, approximately 22% seen once. The chain combines TRBV23-1 with TRBJ2-7; D may correspond to TRBD1 or TRBD2 (6 bases each). TRBV23-1 is an ORF, and what it does is uncertain. The sequenced material came from a population of CD138-negative cells sorted from bone marrow. The source of this sequence is a donor at least 40 years old with multiple myeloma. CDR3 nucleotides: TGCGCCAGCAGTCAGTTGGGGGGCCTCTACGAGCAGTACTTC. It encodes CASSQLGGLYEQYF.